These T cell receptor beta chains were read from a single sample in a study of identical twins. Via MiXCR, TCRdb re-called the 5' RACE reads, giving one row per CDR3 protein. The table records hundreds of thousands of distinct CDR3 sequences, around 6% of them present only once. The source material was naive T cells sorted from blood. These TCRs come from a man in his late teens or twenties in good health. CDR3s leave out the opening cysteine and the closing phenylalanine or tryptophan.

TRBV6-6	TRBJ2-1	ASSSTTQTGQF
TRBV29-1	TRBJ2-1	SVEDPRGGPGLGQVYEQF
TRBV4-3	TRBJ1-1	ASSPTAVGDYTEAF
TRBV7-7	TRBJ2-3	ASSETSGGYTQY
TRBV29-1	TRBJ2-5	SVPGPRWETQY
TRBV25-1	TRBJ1-1	ASSASGSTEAF
TRBV2	TRBJ2-1	ASIGTGTGYNEQF
TRBV29-1	TRBJ2-1	SVRLRGKLNEQF
TRBV12-3/TRBV12-4	TRBJ2-5	ASSLAMGRGETQY
TRBV10-3	TRBJ2-1	AIFGGANNEQF
TRBV9	TRBJ1-1	ASSVGRLTEAF
TRBV11-2	TRBJ2-1	ASSPPRLAYNEQF
TRBV29-1	TRBJ1-2	SVEEVQGETPYGYT
TRBV6-2/TRBV6-3	TRBJ2-1	ASSYLSGDNEQF
TRBV4-3	TRBJ2-7	ASSQSGSVYEQY
TRBV6-6	TRBJ1-1	ASRTTGNTEAF
TRBV6-2/TRBV6-3	TRBJ1-1	ASSYSRRAGRAF
TRBV4-2	TRBJ2-1	ASSQEGAPEVVDEQF
TRBV9	TRBJ1-4	ASSVGEWGGYEKLF
TRBV2	TRBJ1-2	ASSRDGERMGGYT
TRBV12-3/TRBV12-4	TRBJ2-7	ASSQNSGYEQY
TRBV11-2	TRBJ2-2	ATALSAGELF
TRBV5-1	TRBJ2-1	ASSAPGTGQRQF
TRBV29-1	TRBJ2-3	SVLTATDTQY
TRBV20-1	TRBJ2-5	SATAPASAQETQY
TRBV6-1	TRBJ2-3	ASRRGLAGASTDTQY
TRBV11-2	TRBJ2-1	ASSLGAGGPFDEQF
TRBV18	TRBJ1-4	ASSPGQNVEKLF
TRBV12-3/TRBV12-4	TRBJ1-2	ASREGTGNYGYT
TRBV12-3/TRBV12-4	TRBJ1-6	ASSFRAGYNSPLH
TRBV15	TRBJ2-2	ATLGLAGKPGELF
TRBV20-1	TRBJ2-1	SARDRIDSYNEQF
TRBV5-1	TRBJ1-2	ASSVTAQGGYT
TRBV12-3/TRBV12-4	TRBJ2-1	ASSFETGLSYNEQF
TRBV20-1	TRBJ1-5	SASARDRRNEPQH
TRBV20-1	TRBJ1-2	SARDSKGGYT
TRBV20-1	TRBJ1-1	SARVGVNTEAF
TRBV5-6	TRBJ2-7	ASSFRVIGPHEQY
TRBV18	TRBJ1-6	ASSPQRTGRSSYNSPLH
TRBV19	TRBJ1-1	ASIRGAEAF
TRBV6-6	TRBJ2-1	ASSYGEWQF
TRBV25-1	TRBJ2-3	ASSGYVVAVRADTQY
TRBV30	TRBJ2-7	AWSAGERPYEQY